This T cell receptor (beta chain) was profiled in a study of blood T cell repertoires in COVID-19. Study in general: Donors in the United States, Italy and Spain gave samples during acute or convalescent COVID-19. PBMCs, B-cell-depleted T cells, or T cells were the source of the cDNA or gDNA that made up the material.

Method: immunoSEQ multiplex PCR; TCRdb's copy keeps in-frame clones and lacks some. The profile shows over 150,000 clones, around 80% of them singletons. The CDR3 contains 19 residues. V shed 5 bases, J shed 1 base, and the junction held 17 bases outside the gene matches. Germline V CDR1 and CDR2: MNHEY, SMNVEV (reference sequence). The Seattle patients, enrolled during active infection, were followed longitudinally. Sequencing used peripheral blood. This receptor was taken from a woman aged 40 to 50 with COVID-19, enrolled during active disease. The chain combines TRBV27 with TRBJ1-5; 7 bases map to TRBD1. CDR3 DNA sequence: TGTGCCAGCAGTCCCCGTACAGGGGCCCCGCGGGGCAGCAATCAGCCCCAGCATTTT. It translates to CASSPRTGAPRGSNQPQHF.